These 16 T cell receptor beta chains were sequenced from one sample in a study of blood T cells in healthy people across ages (dated by TCRdb to between 2014 and 2016). The receptor library was made with 5' RACE. These reads were obtained on an Illumina HiSeq 2500. A second PCR of about 7 to 12 cycles was run with a J-beta primer mix and a sample-barcoded 5' primer. The public reads were quality trimmed at Q25 with fastp and then assembled into clones with MiXCR by TCRdb, keeping productive beta chains. Rows matching on CDR3 protein sequence are summarized as one entry with the most common DNA and genes. For this sample there are over a million distinct CDR3 sequences; 45% appear just once. The top ten clonotypes cover approximately 17% of the sample. Sequencing used blood. Receptors were obtained from a woman in her sixties in good health.

A single count supports this clonotype. This chain uses TRBV5-6 with TRBJ2-2; 8 bases agree with TRBD1. V lost 4 bases to trimming and J lost 7 bases; unmatched junction nucleotides: 6. Germline V lookup: CDR1 SGHDT, CDR2 YYEEEE. The CDR3 contains 14 residues. The CDR3 here is CASSPGQGHGELFF. CDR3 sequence (DNA): TGTGCCAGCAGCCCCGGACAGGGCCACGGGGAGCTGTTTTTT. Variable domain in full (rest from reference TRBV5-6 and TRBJ2-2): DAGVTQSPTHLIKTRGQQVTLRCSPKSGHDTVSWYQQALGQGPQFIFQYYEEEERQRGNFPDRFSGHQFPNYSSELNVNALLLGDSALYLCASSPGQGHGELFFGEGSRLTVL.

The table lists this clonotype with a few counts. V and J are TRBV7-2 and TRBJ2-3; TRBD2 might be the D (6 bases). CDR1 is SGHTA and CDR2 is FQGNSA in the germline V gene. CDR3 length: 17 residues. Trimming removed 5 bases from V and 4 bases from J, with 22 bases in between. CDR3 coding DNA: TGTGCCAGCAGCCCCCGGGGGACCCGGGCGTTAGCAGATACGCAGTATTTT. It is translated as CASSPRGTRALADTQYF.

The chain has TRBV7-9 and TRBJ2-4; D is perhaps TRBD2 (5 bases). CDR3 length: 18 residues. In germline, CDR1 is SEHNR, CDR2 FQNEAQ (reference sequence). Deletions cut 4 bases from V and 0 bases from J, with 19 bases between. CDR3 sequence (DNA): TGTGCCAGCAGCTCCCTAAGGGATCGAGCGGAAGCCAAAAACATTCAGTACTTC. The encoded protein is CASSSLRDRAEAKNIQYF.

This clonotype showed up many times. The J gene is TRBJ2-3, the V gene TRBV7-2, with 11 bases that match TRBD2. This CDR3 has 16 residues. The germline CDR1 and CDR2 sequences are SGHTA and FQGNSA. V lost 5 bases to trimming and J lost 3 bases; unmatched junction nucleotides: 7. DNA of the CDR3: TGTGCCAGCAGCGAAGGTACTAGCGGGAGAACAGATACGCAGTATTTT. Translation gives CASSEGTSGRTDTQYF.

In its sample, this clonotype was seen once. Here the CDR3 DNA reads TGCAGTGCTAGCCCTAGCGGGAGGTGGTTTGAGCAGTTCTTC. It translates to CSASPSGRWFEQFF. The V call is TRBV20-1, the J call TRBJ2-1; 11 positions match TRBD2. V was clipped by 3 bases and J by 9 bases; unmatched bases: 7. This CDR3 is built from 14 residues. Germline values: CDR1 DFQATT, CDR2 SNEGSKA (reference sequence).

This clonotype appeared a single time. The rearrangement uses TRBV7-8 and TRBJ2-5; the match to TRBD2 covers 10 bases. The DNA end favors TRBJ2-7, so the J call may be wrong. CDR3 length equals 17 residues. CDR1 SGHVS and CDR2 FQNEAQ come from the germline V gene. The CDR3 here is CASSSGKLAGQVYEQYF. CDR3 sequence (DNA): TGTGCCAGCAGCTCAGGAAAACTAGCGGGACAAGTCTACGAGCAGTACTTC.

V usage is TRBV29-1 and J usage is TRBJ2-5; 8 bases are shared with TRBD1. Germline V gene sequence: CDR1 SQVTM, CDR2 ANQGSEA. This CDR3 region has 13 residues. For the CDR3, the DNA is TGCAGTGTCCCCCAGGGGGCAGAAGAGACCCAGTACTTC. It yields the protein CSVPQGAEETQYF.

J is TRBJ2-1 and V is TRBV19, with D hard to call. The CDR3 is 12 residues long. V was cut by 8 bases and J by 3 bases, with 8 bases left in between. Germline V CDR1 and CDR2: LNHDA, SQIVND (reference sequence). DNA for the CDR3: TGTGCCAGTTCTATTGGCTACAATGAGCAGTTCTTC. Encoded protein: CASSIGYNEQFF.

This clonotype has more than one count but fewer than ten. The chain recombines TRBV3-1 with TRBJ2-1; 8 bases line up with TRBD2. The CDR3 loop spans 15 amino acids. V lost 6 bases to trimming and J lost 5 bases; unmatched junction nucleotides: 9. Germline CDR1 and CDR2: LGHDT and YNNKEL (reference sequence). The CDR3 sequence is CASRPFAREDNEQFF. The CDR3 DNA sequence: TGTGCCAGCAGGCCCTTCGCGCGGGAGGACAATGAGCAGTTCTTC.

This clonotype was counted only a few times. The V call is TRBV20-1, the J call TRBJ2-4; 8 bases map to TRBD2. The CDR3 has 14 residues. CDR1 and CDR2 from the germline V gene are DFQATT and SNEGSKA (reference sequence). J lost 6 bases, V lost 5 bases, and 9 bases had no gene match. The CDR3 reads CSAGKREWRNIQYF. CDR3 in DNA: TGCAGTGCTGGAAAGCGGGAGTGGAGAAACATTCAGTACTTC.

This clonotype was detected a few times. This sequence joins TRBV20-1 and TRBJ1-2; possibly TRBD1 for D (6 bases). Looked up from germline, CDR1 is DFQATT and CDR2 is SNEGSKA (reference sequence). V was cut by 2 bases and J by 3 bases, with 13 bases left in between. This CDR3 is 14 amino acids long. This chain's CDR3 is CSARSGTLDYGYTF. In DNA form, the CDR3 reads TGCAGTGCTAGATCCGGGACACTCGACTATGGCTACACCTTC.

The chain links TRBV20-1 to TRBJ1-4, with 8 bases that match TRBD1. The CDR3 is 13 amino acids. The ends lost 1 base at V and 8 bases at J; junction bases unmatched: 3. The germline gives CDR1 DFQATT, CDR2 SNEGSKA (reference sequence). CDR3 sequence (DNA): TGCAGTGCTAGAGGGCAGGGGGCAGAAAAACTGTTTTTT. Translation gives CSARGQGAEKLFF.

The CDR3 protein is CASSPHNRERTDTQYF. CDR3 DNA: TGTGCCAGCAGCCCCCACAACAGGGAGCGCACAGATACGCAGTATTTT. This sequence joins TRBV7-9 and TRBJ2-3, with TRBD1 as a possible D gene (6 bases). Trimming left V 5 bases short and J 1 base short, with 16 bases between. From germline, CDR1 is SEHNR and CDR2 FQNEAQ (reference sequence). The length of the CDR3 is 16 residues.

Concerning this clonotype itself: Relative to the germline gene, one junction end is altered; a read error may explain this. CDR3 amino acids: CVSKAILGVYEQYF. Here the CDR3 DNA reads TGTGTCAGCAAGGCCATCCTAGGGGTCTACGAGCAGTACTTC. The V and J genes are TRBV6-2 or TRBV6-3 and TRBJ2-7, with D maybe TRBD1 (5 bases). CDR3 length: 14 amino acids. The germline V gene has CDR1 MNHEY and CDR2 SVGEGT.

A remark on this clonotype: Possible read error: a much larger clone is one base away. The rearrangement links TRBV29-1 to TRBJ2-7; D remains ambiguous. V was cut by 3 bases and J by 7 bases, with 19 bases left in between. Germline-derived CDR1 and CDR2 are SQVTM and ANQGSEA. The CDR3 has 14 residues. The CDR3 spells CSVDGAANANEQYF. The CDR3 DNA reads TGCAGCGTTGATGGTGCGGCTAACGCCAATGAGCAGTACTTC.

J is TRBJ2-7 and V is TRBV29-1, with 7 nucleotides matching TRBD1. Trimming took 7 bases from V and 3 from J; bases not matched to a gene: 9. Germline CDR1 SQVTM, CDR2 ANQGSEA. The CDR3 consists of 13 residues. The CDR3 loop is CSARDSGRYEQYF. CDR3 nucleotide sequence: TGCAGCGCTAGGGACAGCGGACGCTACGAGCAGTACTTC.